The rows below give T cell receptor beta chains drawn from one sample of a study of shared clonotypes between healthy human individuals. Here immunoSEQ multiplex PCR was the method, and the copy in TCRdb shows in-frame clones only, minus some. The data hold about 2.2 million clones, with approximately 94% observed a single time. The sample consisted of naive CD8+ T cells from PBMCs. The receptors shown here come from a man younger than 35 in good health. Some clones in this sample may be carry-over from other donors' samples. CDR3s include the opening cysteine and the closing phenylalanine or tryptophan. For some rows the clone size is stated as once, few or many, or as a class when expanded; others skip it.

CASSPLDRGESGYGYTF | NA | TRBJ1-2 | TRBV28
CASSLADGGPPGSYEQYF | NA | TRBJ2-7 | TRBV27
CASSIGMNTEAFF | NA | TRBJ1-1 | TRBV19
CASSLSFGEYEQYF | NA | TRBJ2-7 | TRBV11-2
CASSDVQGPGEQYF | NA | TRBJ2-7 | TRBV9
CACLRVPNEKLFF | NA | TRBJ1-4 | TRBV30
CASSDRRQGSYEQYF | NA | TRBJ2-7 | TRBV7-8
CASSLPERRSVNEQFF | NA | TRBJ2-1 | TRBV4-1
CASSLRTQNTEAFF | NA | TRBJ1-1 | TRBV4-1
CASSVVSGRAGELFF | NA | TRBJ2-2 | TRBV9
CASSRPGPDVIEQFF | once | TRBJ2-1 | TRBV7-9
CSVRAETQYF | NA | TRBJ2-5 | TRBV29-1
CASSPTAGELFF | NA | TRBJ2-2 | TRBV7-9
CASSYGVHEQYF | NA | TRBJ2-7 | TRBV27
CASSPTGRFNQPQHF | NA | TRBJ1-5 | TRBV27
CASSLRNRDGNTEAFF | NA | TRBJ1-1 | TRBV6-5
CASSSQGLNTEAFF | NA | TRBJ1-1 | TRBV6-6
CASSLSGQGVGIGYTF | NA | TRBJ1-2 | TRBV7-9
CASSLEGYVGLNTEAFF | NA | TRBJ1-1 | TRBV11-2
CASEGAGTDTQYF | NA | TRBJ2-3 | TRBV27
CASGLPGHLGNTIYF | once | TRBJ1-3 | TRBV27
CAISESRNTGNTIYF | once | TRBJ1-3 | TRBV10-3
CATSRGSSSYNEQFF | NA | TRBJ2-1 | TRBV15
CASSIQGVGEKLFF | NA | TRBJ1-4 | TRBV7-9
CASSPDATGTNEKLFF | NA | TRBJ1-4 | TRBV5-1
CASSWGSTSGYNEQFF | NA | TRBJ2-1 | TRBV7-3
CASSRGAGEEKLFF | NA | TRBJ1-4 | TRBV28
CASSQYGGKSEAFF | few | TRBJ1-1 | TRBV4-2
CASSSFGQGNQPQHF | NA | TRBJ1-5 | TRBV19
CASSLPRGHGYTF | few | TRBJ1-2 | TRBV7-9
CAWSVPPGVLYNEQFF | NA | TRBJ2-1 | TRBV30
CATSRGAGPYEQYF | NA | TRBJ2-7 | TRBV15
CASSQLGLAGDQQYF | NA | TRBJ2-3 | TRBV4-3
CASSFSTRDAGLAKNIQYF | NA | TRBJ2-4 | TRBV5-1
CASSVYYSNTGELFF | NA | TRBJ2-2 | TRBV9
CASSSGLAGTYEQYF | NA | TRBJ2-7 | TRBV7-3
CASTVGVGYEQYF | NA | TRBJ2-7 | TRBV28
CASSVGTAEAEAFF | NA | TRBJ1-1 | TRBV5-6
CASSSPQTGLDSGYTF | NA | TRBJ1-2 | TRBV6-5
CASSDSRDRGDQPQHF | once | TRBJ1-5 | TRBV25-1
CASSEGSGSWGTDTQYF | NA | TRBJ2-3 | TRBV9
CASSQEGDNHNEQFF | NA | TRBJ2-1 | TRBV4-3
CASSQVNSPYGYTF | NA | TRBJ1-2 | TRBV14
CASSPSGQGNTEAFF | NA | TRBJ1-1 | TRBV27
CASSLWGGNTEAFF | NA | TRBJ1-1 | TRBV11-2
CASSFSGGDEQYF | NA | TRBJ2-7 | TRBV5-1
CASSGATSGSAETQYF | NA | TRBJ2-5 | TRBV13
CASSESGWADEQFF | NA | TRBJ2-1 | TRBV25-1
CASSLGTAGEQYF | NA | TRBJ2-7 | TRBV7-9
CASSVGSRNTEAFF | NA | TRBJ1-1 | TRBV9